The 16 T cell receptor beta chains below come from one sample, sequenced in a study of blood T cell repertoires in COVID-19. The method was immunoSEQ multiplex PCR; TCRdb's version includes in-frame clones alone and lacks a portion of them. Here the sample spans about 75,000 clones, 70% to 90% being singletons. Specimen: peripheral blood. The receptors shown here come from a human donor in a cohort sampled during active COVID-19.

The gene calls are TRBV6-5 and TRBJ2-7; maybe TRBD1 (6 bases). This CDR3 region has 15 residues. With 6 bases removed from V and 2 bases from J, the gap between germline ends came to 17 bases. Germline CDR1 and CDR2: MNHEY and SVGAGI. CDR3 amino acids: CASRLQGFLAYEQYF. CDR3 DNA: TGTGCCAGCAGATTGCAGGGGTTTCTCGCCTACGAGCAGTACTTC.

J is TRBJ2-5 and V is TRBV7-8; no clear D gene. This CDR3 comprises 13 residues. V lost 2 bases and J lost 5, with 9 bases in between. The germline gives CDR1 SGHVS, CDR2 FQNEAQ. The CDR3 sequence: CASSLSLRETQYF. CDR3 bases: TGTGCCAGCAGCTTATCTCTCAGGGAGACCCAGTACTTC.

The rearrangement uses TRBV6-5 and TRBJ1-2; possibly TRBD1 for D (6 bases). The germline gives CDR1 MNHEY, CDR2 SVGAGI. This CDR3 region has 13 residues. Trimming removed 6 bases at V and 8 bases at J, with 16 bases between. CDR3 DNA: TGTGCCAGCAGGGGCCTCGGGGGGCTCGGCTACACCTTC. Encoded protein: CASRGLGGLGYTF.

The chain employs TRBV12-3 or TRBV12-4 and TRBJ1-1; D is uncertain. V gave up 7 bases and J gave up 1 base, with 10 bases separating them. The CDR3 contains 13 residues. CDR3 DNA sequence: TGTGCCAGCACCCTAAAGAGGAACACTGAAGCTTTCTTT. As protein: CASTLKRNTEAFF.

The V gene is TRBV24-1, the J gene TRBJ2-1; 15 bases line up with TRBD2. CDR3 length: 14 residues. From germline, CDR1 is KGHDR and CDR2 SFDVKD. J was trimmed by 10 bases and V by 4 bases; bases with no gene match: 1. CDR3 bases: TGTGCCACCAGTGAAGGGACTAGCGGGGGGGAGCAGTTCTTC. Protein: CATSEGTSGGEQFF.

J is TRBJ2-3 and V is TRBV5-1; 9 nucleotides match TRBD2. Looked up from germline, CDR1 is SGHRS and CDR2 is YFSETQ. The CDR3 totals 21 residues. The V segment lost 4 bases and the J segment 4 bases; nucleotides outside the gene matches: 25. The CDR3 loop reads CASSRREEAGGPFDRADTQYF. The CDR3 coding sequence is TGCGCCAGCAGCCGCCGAGAGGAGGCGGGGGGGCCCTTCGATCGGGCAGATACGCAGTATTTT.

This clone showed up just a few times. The sample contains more than one DNA sequence encoding this CDR3. The chain couples TRBV19 to TRBJ2-3; 9 bases are a match to TRBD2. CDR1 is LNHDA and CDR2 is SQIVND in the germline V gene (reference sequence). This CDR3 region has 13 residues. V shed 8 bases and J 6 bases; nucleotides not matched to a gene: 6. The CDR3 spells CASGAGGPDTQYF. CDR3 bases: TGTGCCAGTGGCGCGGGGGGGCCCGATACGCAGTATTTT.

This clone has just one count. The rearrangement uses TRBV5-1 and TRBJ1-1; possible D gene TRBD1, 5 bases. Between the trimmed V and J ends, which lost 0 bases and 0 bases, there was a span of 12 bases. The CDR3 runs 16 residues. The germline gives CDR1 SGHRS, CDR2 YFSETQ. CDR3 nucleotide sequence: TGCGCCAGCAGCTTGGAACAGGCGACTTTGAACACTGAAGCTTTCTTT. Its protein is CASSLEQATLNTEAFF.

This chain connects TRBV11-3 to TRBJ2-7; D possibly corresponds to TRBD1 (5 bases). Trimming pared 3 bases from V and 0 bases from J, leaving 9 bases between. CDR1 is SGHNT and CDR2 is YENEEA in the germline V gene. The CDR3 covers 14 residues. The CDR3 sequence: CASSFQGSSYEQYF. The CDR3 DNA reads as TGTGCCAGCAGCTTCCAGGGTAGCTCCTACGAGCAGTACTTC.

The gene calls are TRBV10-3 and TRBJ2-1; 10 bases match TRBD2. The germline V gene has CDR1 ENHRY and CDR2 SYGVKD. V lost 4 bases and J lost 6; bases outside the gene matches: 3. CDR3 size: 14 residues. Here the CDR3 DNA reads TGTGCCATCAGTGGGAGCGGGGGGGCCAATGAGCAGTTCTTC. Protein: CAISGSGGANEQFF.

CDR3 nucleotides: TGTGCCAGCAGCTTGGGGGGGGAAACAGCCTCCCAAGCTTTCTTT. This codes for CASSLGGETASQAFF. The V call is TRBV5-6, the J call TRBJ1-1; possible D gene TRBD1, 5 bases. The CDR3 length is 15 residues. The germline V gene encodes CDR1 SGHDT and CDR2 YYEEEE. V shed 0 bases and J shed 9 bases, with 18 bases lying between them.

This clone was detected once. The rearrangement uses TRBV5-1 and TRBJ2-2; D is undetermined. V was shortened by 2 bases and J by 5 bases, with 28 bases between the two germline ends. The germline V gene has CDR1 SGHRS and CDR2 YFSETQ. The CDR3 extends over 20 amino acids. The CDR3 DNA reads as TGCGCCAGCAGCTTCATCTCATCCAGTCGGGTGTGGAAGAAAACCGGGGAGCTGTTTTTT. Translated: CASSFISSSRVWKKTGELFF.

V is TRBV5-1 and J is TRBJ2-3, with 10 bases fitting TRBD2. The V gene's germline CDR1 is SGHRS and CDR2 YFSETQ. The CDR3 spans 15 residues. Unmatched junction bases numbered 6, after V lost 0 bases and J lost 8 bases. CDR3 bases: TGCGCCAGCAGCTTGGTGCTAGCGGGAGAGGGTACGCAGTATTTT. This gives the protein CASSLVLAGEGTQYF. The entire variable domain, with the rest obtained from reference TRBV5-1 and TRBJ2-3, is as follows: KAGVTQTPRYLIKTRGQQVTLSCSPISGHRSVSWYQQTPGQGLQFLFEYFSETQRNKGNFPGRFSGRQFSNSRSEMNVSTLELGDSALYLCASSLVLAGEGTQYFGPGTRLTVL.

This chain joins TRBV6-5 and TRBJ2-1; TRBD2 aligns across 9 bases. The V gene's germline CDR1 is MNHEY and CDR2 SVGAGI. V lost 0 bases, J lost 8 bases, and 2 bases stayed unmatched. This CDR3 is 14 amino acids long. CDR3 nucleotides: TGTGCCAGCAGTTACTCACTAGCGGGCGATGAGCAGTTCTTC. Translating gives CASSYSLAGDEQFF.

This clone was recorded once. V is TRBV19 and J is TRBJ2-3; maybe TRBD1 (5 bases). V dropped 5 bases and J dropped 2 bases, with 11 bases sitting between them. Germline V lookup: CDR1 LNHDA, CDR2 SQIVND (reference sequence). The CDR3 spans 14 residues. Here the CDR3 reads CASSSRQPTDTQYF. CDR3 nucleotide sequence: TGTGCCAGTAGTTCACGACAGCCCACAGATACGCAGTATTTT.

This chain links TRBV5-1 with TRBJ2-1; weak D call: TRBD1 (5 bases). This CDR3 has 15 residues. Trimming removed 4 bases from V and 5 bases from J, with 16 bases in between. From germline, CDR1 is SGHRS and CDR2 YFSETQ. CDR3 bases: TGCGCCAGCAGCCCACCTAGACAGACCCACAATGAGCAGTTCTTC. Protein sequence: CASSPPRQTHNEQFF.